A single sample is the source of the 16 T cell receptor beta chains below, sequenced in a study of shared clonotypes between healthy human individuals. Produced via immunoSEQ multiplex PCR; TCRdb's table is partial and in-frame only. This table has some 1,600,000 clones, approximately 98% appearing once. Input material: naive CD4+ T cells sorted from blood. As for subset: CD45RA+ positively selected. The receptors here all came from a man under 40 in good health.

This clone has only one observation. For the CDR3, the DNA is TGTGCCAGCAGCTCCGGAGGGGTCTTGAACACTGAAGCTTTCTTT. Translating gives CASSSGGVLNTEAFF. The chain combines TRBV5-4 with TRBJ1-1, with a weak D call TRBD1 (5 bases). Germline V gene lookup returns CDR1 SGHNT and CDR2 YYREEE (reference sequence). There are 15 residues in the CDR3. Trimming stripped 3 bases from V and 0 bases from J, with 12 bases between. The full variable domain, in which reference TRBV5-4 and TRBJ1-1 provide the parts outside the CDR3, is ETGVTQSPTHLIKTRGQQVTLRCSSQSGHNTVSWYQQALGQGPQFIFQYYREEENGRGNFPPRFSGLQFPNYSSELNVNALELDDSALYLCASSSGGVLNTEAFFGQGTRLTVV.

The chain links TRBV28 to TRBJ2-2, with D perhaps TRBD2 (7 bases). Germline CDR1 is MDHEN and CDR2 is SYDVKM. This CDR3 has 19 residues. V was cut by 1 base and J by 9 bases, with 27 bases left in between. Here the CDR3 DNA reads TGTGCCAGCAGTTTATCGGAGACTCGAGGGGGAGGGCCGGATAGGGAGCTGTTTTTT. Translating it yields CASSLSETRGGGPDRELFF. The full variable domain, its missing parts supplied by reference TRBV28 and TRBJ2-2, is DVKVTQSSRYLVKRTGEKVFLECVQDMDHENMFWYRQDPGLGLRLIYFSYDVKMKEKGDIPEGYSVSREKKERFSLILESASTNQTSMYLCASSLSETRGGGPDRELFFGEGSRLTVL.

The rearrangement links TRBV6-5 to TRBJ2-7; either TRBD1 or TRBD2 may fit D (5 bases each). Per germline, CDR1 MNHEY and CDR2 SVGAGI. Trimming removed 8 bases from V and 0 bases from J, with 14 bases in between. CDR3 length: 14 residues. Here the CDR3 reads CASGGTSVSYEQYF. The CDR3 nucleotides are TGTGCCAGCGGGGGAACATCGGTCTCCTACGAGCAGTACTTC.

V usage is TRBV5-1 and J usage is TRBJ2-7, with 7 nucleotides matching TRBD2. Germline CDR1 reads SGHRS; CDR2 reads YFSETQ. Trimming at V came to 4 bases and at J to 0 bases, leaving 10 bases not matched to a gene. The length of the CDR3 is 16 residues. The DNA of the CDR3 is TGCGCCAGCAGCCTCGAACCTAGCGGACTCTCCTACGAGCAGTACTTC. This translates into CASSLEPSGLSYEQYF.

The V call is TRBV28, the J call TRBJ1-1; unclear D gene. Germline V gene sequence: CDR1 MDHEN, CDR2 SYDVKM. V was shortened by 7 bases and J by 1 base, with 16 bases between the two germline ends. This CDR3 is built from 15 residues. CDR3 bases: TGTGCCAGCACCACTGGGTCGACGGGGAACACTGAAGCTTTCTTT. Its translation is CASTTGSTGNTEAFF.

The V call is TRBV28, the J call TRBJ2-1, with TRBD2 matching over 10 bases. Germline CDR1 and CDR2: MDHEN and SYDVKM. Unmatched junction bases numbered 8, after V lost 4 bases and J lost 8 bases. This CDR3 is built from 15 residues. The CDR3 sequence: CASSSTSGNVYEQFF. CDR3 in DNA: TGTGCCAGCAGTTCCACTAGCGGGAATGTGTATGAGCAGTTCTTC.

The genes are TRBV11-3 and TRBJ2-5; D unclear. The CDR3 has 12 amino acids. Trimming shortened V by 1 base and J by 5 bases, and 5 bases separated the two germline ends. The germline V gene has CDR1 SGHNT and CDR2 YENEEA. The CDR3 region is CASSLGPETQYF. DNA for the CDR3: TGTGCCAGCAGCTTAGGCCCGGAGACCCAGTACTTC.

The chain is built from TRBV10-3 and TRBJ2-1; D could derive from TRBD1 or TRBD2 (6 bases each). Germline lookup yields CDR1 ENHRY and CDR2 SYGVKD. The CDR3 spans 16 residues. V lost 7 bases and J 2 bases, leaving 18 bases between the germline ends. In nucleotides, the CDR3 is TGTGCCATCAATTACAGGGACTCCTACCCCTACAATGAGCAGTTCTTC. It yields the protein CAINYRDSYPYNEQFF.

V gene TRBV5-1 combines with J gene TRBJ2-7; 10 bases map to TRBD2. V lost 0 bases and J lost 7; bases outside the gene matches: 7. Germline CDR1 SGHRS, CDR2 YFSETQ. The CDR3 is 15 amino acids. This CDR3 is CASSLDLAGVGEQYF. CDR3 bases: TGCGCCAGCAGCTTGGACCTAGCGGGAGTAGGTGAGCAGTACTTC.

The chain couples TRBV9 to TRBJ2-3, with unresolved D. V shed 7 bases and J shed 4 bases, with 13 bases lying between them. CDR3 size: 13 residues. In germline, CDR1 is SGDLS, CDR2 YYNGEE. The CDR3: CASAPGESDTQYF. The DNA of the CDR3 is TGTGCCAGCGCCCCCGGAGAATCAGATACGCAGTATTTT.

CDR3 DNA: TGTGCCAGCAGTCTACTAGGACAGGGGTCGCACGATGGCTACACCTTC. Translated: CASSLLGQGSHDGYTF. V usage is TRBV28 and J usage is TRBJ1-2, with TRBD1 matching 9 bases. CDR1 MDHEN and CDR2 SYDVKM come from the germline V gene. The V and J ends lost 5 bases and 6 bases, in that order; junction bases with no gene match: 13. CDR3 length: 16 residues.

The DNA of the CDR3 is TGTGCCAGCACCGCAAAAATACAGGGGGGGAATGAAAAACTGTTTTTT. Its translation: CASTAKIQGGNEKLFF. The V and J genes are TRBV5-4 and TRBJ1-4, with 8 bases identical to TRBD1. Germline V gives CDR1 SGHNT, CDR2 YYREEE (reference sequence). This CDR3 region has 16 residues. V gave up 6 bases and J gave up 5 bases; unmatched junction bases: 12.

The chain joins TRBV5-1 to TRBJ2-1, with a possible D match to TRBD2 (6 bases). Trimming removed 4 bases at V and 4 bases at J, with 18 bases between. Looked up from germline, CDR1 is SGHRS and CDR2 is YFSETQ. CDR3 size: 16 residues. In nucleotides, the CDR3 is TGCGCCAGCAGCAGGGACTTACACAAGTTTTACAATGAGCAGTTCTTC. The encoded protein is CASSRDLHKFYNEQFF.

This chain links TRBV27 with TRBJ2-6, with no clear D. The CDR3 has 15 residues. The germline gives CDR1 MNHEY, CDR2 SMNVEV (reference sequence). Trimming took off 7 bases at V and 0 bases at J, with 10 bases between the two ends. The CDR3 region has the DNA TGTGCCAGCAAGGGCGAAAACTCTGGGGCCAACGTCCTGACTTTC. As protein: CASKGENSGANVLTF.

V and J are TRBV28 and TRBJ1-1; TRBD1 matches 7 bases. Looked up from germline, CDR1 is MDHEN and CDR2 is SYDVKM. The CDR3 covers 17 residues. Trimming took 4 bases from V and 1 from J; bases not matched to a gene: 12. The CDR3 DNA sequence: TGTGCCAGCAGTTCGCCAGCTAAACAGGGGCCGAACACTGAAGCTTTCTTT. Translation gives CASSSPAKQGPNTEAFF.

The chain is built from TRBV18 and TRBJ2-7; D remains ambiguous. Germline V gene lookup returns CDR1 KGHSH and CDR2 LQKENI. CDR3 length: 13 residues. The ends were cut back, 2 bases at V and 2 bases at J, with 7 bases in the middle. In nucleotides, the CDR3 is TGTGCCAGCTCACCAGATGGGCCCTACGAGCAGTACTTC. Encoded protein: CASSPDGPYEQYF.